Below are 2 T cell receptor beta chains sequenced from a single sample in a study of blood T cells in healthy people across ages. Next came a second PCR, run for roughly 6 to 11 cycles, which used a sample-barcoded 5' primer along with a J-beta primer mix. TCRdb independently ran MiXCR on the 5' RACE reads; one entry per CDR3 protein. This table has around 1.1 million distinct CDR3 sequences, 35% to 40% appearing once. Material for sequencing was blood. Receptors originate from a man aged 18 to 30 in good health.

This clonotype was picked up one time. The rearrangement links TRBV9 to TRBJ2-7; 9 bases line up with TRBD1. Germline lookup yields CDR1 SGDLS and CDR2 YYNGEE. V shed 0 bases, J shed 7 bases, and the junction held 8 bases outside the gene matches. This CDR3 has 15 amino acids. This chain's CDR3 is CASSVAGTGWNEQYF. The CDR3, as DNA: TGTGCCAGCAGCGTAGCCGGGACAGGGTGGAATGAGCAGTACTTC.

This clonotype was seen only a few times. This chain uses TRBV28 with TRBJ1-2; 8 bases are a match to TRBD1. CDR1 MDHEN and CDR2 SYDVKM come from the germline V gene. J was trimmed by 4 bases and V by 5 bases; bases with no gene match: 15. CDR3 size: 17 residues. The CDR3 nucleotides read TGTGCCAGCAGTCGTCCTGGACAGGGAACGAAAAGCTATGGCTACACCTTC. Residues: CASSRPGQGTKSYGYTF.